A single sample is the source of the 7 T cell receptor beta chains below, sequenced in a study of blood T cell repertoires in COVID-19. Sequencing was performed with immunoSEQ multiplex PCR; in TCRdb, only in-frame clones are kept and a portion is missing. The profile shows 120,000 to 150,000 clones, almost 85% of them singletons. Input material: PBMCs or T cells enriched from blood (not recorded which). The receptors were sampled from a man in his forties or fifties with acute COVID-19.

V and J are TRBV5-1 and TRBJ2-3; 8 nucleotides align to TRBD2. CDR1 and CDR2 (germline): SGHRS, YFSETQ. CDR3 size: 16 residues. V trimming: 3 bases; J trimming: 3 bases; junction bases outside the gene matches: 9. For the CDR3, the DNA is TGCGCCAGCAGCTCGACTAGCGTTGGGGCAACAGATACGCAGTATTTT. It encodes CASSSTSVGATDTQYF.

The chain links TRBV18 to TRBJ1-5; 10 bases line up with TRBD1. Germline-derived CDR1 and CDR2 are KGHSH and LQKENI. The V gene end was trimmed by 5 bases and the J gene end by 1 base; junction bases not matched to a gene: 11. CDR3 length: 18 residues. The CDR3 is CASSTRQGAIGSNQPQHF. CDR3 in DNA: TGTGCCAGCTCAACACGACAGGGGGCTATTGGGAGCAATCAGCCCCAGCATTTT.

In its sample, this clone was seen a few times. V gene TRBV5-6 combines with J gene TRBJ1-6; D remains ambiguous. Germline assignment: CDR1 SGHDT and CDR2 YYEEEE. CDR3 length: 14 residues. V gave up 4 bases and J gave up 9 bases, with 14 bases separating them. In DNA form, the CDR3 reads TGTGCCAGCAGCCCTACTTACGGAGCTTCACCCCTCCACTTT. It yields the protein CASSPTYGASPLHF.

The chain has TRBV2 and TRBJ2-1; 11 nucleotides agree with TRBD2. The germline V gene encodes CDR1 SNHLY and CDR2 FYNNEI. The CDR3 runs 17 residues. Trimming removed 6 bases from V and 7 bases from J; junction bases left unmatched: 14. This CDR3 reads CASRAPIAGGPRNEQFF. The CDR3 region has the DNA TGTGCCAGCAGGGCCCCAATAGCGGGAGGGCCGAGGAATGAGCAGTTCTTC.

This rearrangement joins TRBV11-2 to TRBJ1-5; D gene uncertain. From germline, CDR1 is SGHAT and CDR2 FQNNGV. V lost 4 bases and J lost 7, with 26 bases in between. The CDR3 is made up of 18 amino acids. The CDR3 here is CASSYCFCRCVPWQPQHF. Written as DNA, the CDR3 is TGTGCCAGCAGCTACTGCTTTTGTCGGTGCGTTCCGTGGCAGCCCCAGCATTTT. Filled out from reference TRBV11-2 and TRBJ1-5, the complete variable domain reads EAGVAQSPRYKIIEKRQSVAFWCNPISGHATLYWYQQILGQGPKLLIQFQNNGVVDDSQLPKDRFSAERLKGVDSTLKIQPAKLEDSAVYLCASSYCFCRCVPWQPQHFGDGTRLSIL.

The chain couples TRBV20-1 to TRBJ1-5, with D hard to call. This CDR3 region has 14 residues. Trimming shortened V by 3 bases and J by 3 bases, and 12 bases separated the two germline ends. Germline V CDR1 and CDR2: DFQATT, SNEGSKA (reference sequence). CDR3 bases: TGCAGTGCTAGTGTCAGAATATACAATCAGCCCCAGCATTTT. Translation: CSASVRIYNQPQHF.

This rearrangement joins TRBV28 to TRBJ1-6; 8 bases are a match to TRBD1. With 3 bases clipped from V and 5 bases from J, the junction kept 6 bases outside the gene matches. Germline CDR1 reads MDHEN; CDR2 reads SYDVKM. There are 16 residues in the CDR3. CDR3 loop: CASSFPDRVNNSPLHF. The CDR3 nucleotides are TGTGCCAGCAGTTTCCCGGACAGGGTCAATAATTCACCCCTCCACTTT.